Shown below are 5 T cell receptor beta chains from a single sample sequenced in a study of vaccination and CD4 T cells after COVID-19. With the Oncomine TCR Beta short-read assay, DNA from cultured CD4+ T cells was sequenced. TCRdb reprocessed the PCR reads with MiXCR, giving one entry per CDR3 protein. Of some 9,300 distinct CDR3 sequences listed, under 50% are singletons. Treatment described: 10-day PBMC culture with coronavirus spike peptide pools or control peptides (ViraFEST assay). Their recognized antigens are unknown. The sample consisted of CD4+ T cells from blood, cultured in vitro. These TCRs come from a human donor who had recovered from COVID-19.

The chain uses TRBV19 and TRBJ1-2; D possibly corresponds to TRBD1 (6 bases). In germline, CDR1 is LNHDA, CDR2 SQIVND (reference sequence). Trimming left V 4 bases short and J 7 bases short, with 7 bases between. The CDR3 is 11 residues long. This chain's CDR3 is CASSTTGGYTF. For the CDR3, the DNA is TGTGCCAGTAGTACGACAGGTGGCTACACCTTC.

CDR3 nucleotides: TGTGCCAGCAGCCCGACAGGGAAGAGGGGCATTCAGTACTTC. It codes for CASSPTGKRGIQYF. This chain uses TRBV14 with TRBJ2-4, with 7 positions matching TRBD1. The germline CDR1 and CDR2 sequences are SGHDN and FVKESK. J was trimmed by 9 bases and V by 4 bases; bases with no gene match: 9. The CDR3 loop spans 14 amino acids.

V usage is TRBV2 and J usage is TRBJ1-2, with D tentatively TRBD1 (6 bases). The CDR3 covers 14 residues. Trimming removed 7 bases at V and 7 bases at J, with 19 bases between. Germline loops: CDR1 SNHLY, CDR2 FYNNEI. CDR3 region: CASTLPGTIRGYTF. The CDR3 nucleotides read TGTGCCAGCACCCTCCCGGGGACAATCCGTGGCTACACCTTC.

The chain joins TRBV30 to TRBJ1-3, with D hard to call. Germline assignment: CDR1 GTSNPN and CDR2 SVGIG (reference sequence). The CDR3 spans 14 residues. Trimming pared 4 bases from V and 6 bases from J, leaving 16 bases between. The CDR3: CAWTPTRMANTIYF. The CDR3 DNA sequence: TGTGCCTGGACCCCGACTAGGATGGCAAACACCATATATTTT.

This chain links TRBV12-3 or TRBV12-4 with TRBJ2-3, with D possibly being TRBD2 (6 bases). V was trimmed by 4 bases and J by 6 bases, leaving 14 bases between them. This CDR3 is 14 amino acids long. The CDR3 spells CASSSSASMDTQYF. CDR3 bases: TGTGCCAGCAGTTCTAGCGCATCAATGGATACGCAGTATTTT.